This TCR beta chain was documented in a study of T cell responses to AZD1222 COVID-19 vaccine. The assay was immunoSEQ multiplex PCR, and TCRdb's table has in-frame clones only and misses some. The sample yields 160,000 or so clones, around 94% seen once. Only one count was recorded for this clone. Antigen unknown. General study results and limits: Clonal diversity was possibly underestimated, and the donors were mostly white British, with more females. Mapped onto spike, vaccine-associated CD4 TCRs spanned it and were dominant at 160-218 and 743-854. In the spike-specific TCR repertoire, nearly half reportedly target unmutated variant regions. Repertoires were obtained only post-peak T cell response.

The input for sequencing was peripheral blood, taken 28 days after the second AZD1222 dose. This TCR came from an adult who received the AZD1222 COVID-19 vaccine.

The CDR3, as DNA: TGCAGTGCTAGGACAGGGAGAGGCTACACCTTC. Residues: CSARTGRGYTF. This chain uses TRBV20-1 with TRBJ1-2; 7 nucleotides agree with TRBD1. This CDR3 has 11 amino acids. J gave up 8 bases and V 3 bases, and 3 bases lay outside the gene matches. Germline-derived CDR1 and CDR2 are DFQATT and SNEGSKA (reference sequence).